These 32 T cell receptor beta chains were sequenced from one sample in a study of blood T cell repertoires in COVID-19. TCRdb's copy holds only in-frame clones and misses some; the assay was immunoSEQ multiplex PCR. Among fewer than 300,000 clones listed, over 75% were seen once. The sequenced sample consisted of PBMCs or T cells enriched from blood (not recorded which). The receptors stem from a woman aged 25 to 39 who had recovered from COVID-19.

The J gene is TRBJ2-3, the V gene TRBV19, with TRBD2 matching 11 bases. CDR3 length: 16 amino acids. The J segment lost 2 bases and the V segment lost 6 bases, leaving 7 bases of the junction unmatched. Germline V gene lookup returns CDR1 LNHDA and CDR2 SQIVND (reference sequence). CDR3 protein: CASRPPGLAATDTQYF. CDR3 bases: TGTGCCAGTAGGCCTCCGGGACTAGCGGCCACAGATACGCAGTATTTT.

The chain has TRBV6-6 and TRBJ1-2; the D gene is possibly TRBD1 (6 bases). With 0 bases removed from V and 3 bases from J, the gap between germline ends came to 11 bases. This CDR3 contains 15 residues. Germline CDR1 MNHNY, CDR2 SVGAGI (reference sequence). The CDR3 coding sequence is TGTGCCAGCAGTTACTCGACGGACAGCTACTATGGCTACACCTTC. As protein: CASSYSTDSYYGYTF.

This sequence joins TRBV19 and TRBJ2-7; D remains ambiguous. Germline V gene sequence: CDR1 LNHDA, CDR2 SQIVND (reference sequence). V lost 5 bases, J lost 2 bases, and 13 bases lay in between. This CDR3 is 14 amino acids long. CDR3 nucleotides: TGTGCCAGTAGTCGCGATGCGGTGACCTACGAGCAGTACTTC. It codes for CASSRDAVTYEQYF.

The V call is TRBV7-6, the J call TRBJ2-2; 11 positions match TRBD2. Germline-derived CDR1 and CDR2 are SGHVS and FNYEAQ. Trimming removed 4 bases from V and 4 bases from J; junction bases left unmatched: 14. CDR3 length: 19 residues. CDR3 DNA sequence: TGTGCCAGCAGCTCCTATGATATATCCGGGACTAGCGGCACCGGGGAGCTGTTTTTT. Amino acid sequence: CASSSYDISGTSGTGELFF.

V usage is TRBV15 and J usage is TRBJ2-7; TRBD2 is a possible D gene (6 bases). Looked up from germline, CDR1 is LNHNV and CDR2 is YYDKDF (reference sequence). The CDR3 loop spans 12 amino acids. Trimming left V 0 bases short and J 8 bases short, with 8 bases between. DNA for the CDR3: TGTGCCACCAGCAGAGATGCGGGAAAGCAGTACTTC. Its translation is CATSRDAGKQYF. The full variable domain, completed using reference TRBV15 and TRBJ2-7, is DAMVIQNPRYQVTQFGKPVTLSCSQTLNHNVMYWYQQKSSQAPKLLFHYYDKDFNNEADTPDNFQSRRPNTSFCFLDIRSPGLGDTAMYLCATSRDAGKQYFGPGTRLTVT.

The chain carries TRBV10-2 and TRBJ2-1; 7 bases agree with TRBD1. V gave up 8 bases and J gave up 10 bases; unmatched junction bases: 17. This CDR3 has 15 amino acids. Germline V lookup: CDR1 WSHSY, CDR2 SAAADI. The CDR3 loop is CASHRQGPTFGEQFF. CDR3 bases: TGCGCCAGCCATCGACAGGGCCCGACCTTTGGGGAGCAGTTCTTC.

The CDR3 here is CASRTGVGKLFF. CDR3 sequence (DNA): TGTGCCAGCAGGACAGGGGTTGGAAAACTGTTTTTT. V usage is TRBV6-5 and J usage is TRBJ1-4; 8 nucleotides align to TRBD1. The CDR3 loop spans 12 amino acids. Trimming took 6 bases from V and 10 from J; bases not matched to a gene: 4. From germline, CDR1 is MNHEY and CDR2 SVGAGI.

V gene TRBV10-3 combines with J gene TRBJ2-7, with 7 bases that match TRBD1. Germline loops: CDR1 ENHRY, CDR2 SYGVKD. There are 16 residues in the CDR3. V was clipped by 3 bases and J by 4 bases; unmatched bases: 12. CDR3 sequence: CAISDHQGVYTYEQYF. The CDR3 nucleotides are TGTGCCATCAGTGACCATCAGGGGGTATATACGTACGAGCAGTACTTC.

V gene TRBV27 combines with J gene TRBJ1-3, with D unresolved. The CDR3 has 14 residues. Germline lookup yields CDR1 MNHEY and CDR2 SMNVEV (reference sequence). Trimming took off 6 bases at V and 1 base at J, with 10 bases between the two ends. The CDR3 DNA reads TGTGCCAGCAGCAGGTCGTCATCTGGAAACACCATATATTTT. The encoded protein is CASSRSSSGNTIYF.

This rearrangement joins TRBV10-3 to TRBJ2-7; D is possibly TRBD1 (6 bases). The V gene's germline CDR1 is ENHRY and CDR2 SYGVKD. The CDR3 consists of 14 residues. V was clipped by 1 base and J by 0 bases, with 7 bases between them. The CDR3 is CAISELDSSYEQYF. DNA of the CDR3: TGTGCCATCAGTGAGTTGGACAGCTCCTACGAGCAGTACTTC.

The chain joins TRBV11-2 to TRBJ2-7, with TRBD2 matching 13 bases. The germline V gene has CDR1 SGHAT and CDR2 FQNNGV. The V segment lost 2 bases and the J segment 0 bases; nucleotides outside the gene matches: 7. The CDR3 totals 18 residues. The CDR3 DNA follows: TGTGCCAGCAGCTTAACGACTAGCGGGAGGTCCTACTCCTACGAGCAGTACTTC. This gives the protein CASSLTTSGRSYSYEQYF.

The rearrangement links TRBV30 to TRBJ1-3, with 8 bases aligning to TRBD1. The germline V gene encodes CDR1 GTSNPN and CDR2 SVGIG (reference sequence). The CDR3 consists of 13 residues. The ends lost 2 bases at V and 10 bases at J; junction bases unmatched: 7. This chain's CDR3 is CAWSPRQGTTIYF. In DNA form, the CDR3 reads TGTGCCTGGAGTCCCCGACAGGGGACTACCATATATTTT.

The rearrangement joins TRBV11-2 to TRBJ2-7; a possible D gene is TRBD2 (6 bases). Germline loops: CDR1 SGHAT, CDR2 FQNNGV. Trimming cost V 0 bases and J 2 bases, with 11 bases left between them. This CDR3 has 15 amino acids. The CDR3 here is CASSLETSLPYEQYF. The CDR3 nucleotides are TGTGCCAGCAGCTTAGAAACTAGCCTACCCTACGAGCAGTACTTC.

The V call is TRBV5-1, the J call TRBJ2-2; 8 positions agree with TRBD1. V was clipped by 5 bases and J by 0 bases; unmatched bases: 6. This CDR3 spans 16 amino acids. CDR1 and CDR2 (germline): SGHRS, YFSETQ. In DNA, the CDR3 is TGCGCCAGCAGAGCGACAGGGGCTTCGAACACCGGGGAGCTGTTTTTT. It yields the protein CASRATGASNTGELFF. The full variable domain, with the rest looked up from reference TRBV5-1 and TRBJ2-2, is KAGVTQTPRYLIKTRGQQVTLSCSPISGHRSVSWYQQTPGQGLQFLFEYFSETQRNKGNFPGRFSGRQFSNSRSEMNVSTLELGDSALYLCASRATGASNTGELFFGEGSRLTVL.

The sample holds one count of this clone. The gene calls are TRBV7-2 and TRBJ1-4; 8 nucleotides align to TRBD1. Trimming removed 5 bases from V and 4 bases from J; junction bases left unmatched: 3. Germline values: CDR1 SGHTA, CDR2 FQGNSA. The CDR3 totals 14 residues. CDR3 in amino acids: CASSTDRGNEKLFF. CDR3 sequence (DNA): TGTGCCAGCAGCACAGACAGGGGTAATGAAAAACTGTTTTTT. The full variable domain, with the rest looked up from reference TRBV7-2 and TRBJ1-4, is GAGVSQSPSNKVTEKGKDVELRCDPISGHTALYWYRQSLGQGLEFLIYFQGNSAPDKSGLPSDRFSAERTGGSVSTLTIQRTQQEDSAVYLCASSTDRGNEKLFFGSGTQLSVL.

This chain connects TRBV7-2 to TRBJ1-1; 8 bases fit TRBD1. Losses at the gene ends were 5 bases for V and 4 bases for J; bases not matched to a gene: 6. The CDR3 covers 14 residues. The germline V gene encodes CDR1 SGHTA and CDR2 FQGNSA. The CDR3 nucleotides are TGTGCCAGCAGCAGCCCGACAGGGGTCACTGAAGCTTTCTTT. Translated: CASSSPTGVTEAFF.

This clone was observed a few times. This chain connects TRBV3-1 (or the pseudogene TRBV3-2) to TRBJ1-1; D unresolved. Per germline, CDR1 LGHDT and CDR2 YNNKEL (reference sequence). There are 15 residues in the CDR3. V gave up 0 bases and J gave up 1 base, with 9 bases separating them. The CDR3 protein is CASSQDDRGNTEAFF. The CDR3 DNA is TGTGCCAGCAGCCAAGATGATCGGGGGAACACTGAAGCTTTCTTT.

This chain connects TRBV28 to TRBJ2-3; perhaps TRBD2 as D (6 bases). CDR1 is MDHEN, CDR2 SYDVKM, per germline. V lost 10 bases and J 4 bases, leaving 15 bases between the germline ends. The CDR3 runs to 13 residues. The CDR3 loop is CANRRRDSDTQYF. The CDR3 region has the DNA TGTGCCAACCGTAGGCGGGATTCAGATACGCAGTATTTT.

The rearrangement uses TRBV6-2 or TRBV6-3 and TRBJ1-1; 11 bases line up with TRBD1. V dropped 5 bases and J dropped 1; count of bases not matched to a gene: 9. Germline V gives CDR1 MNHEY, CDR2 SVGEGT. The length of the CDR3 is 17 residues. In nucleotides, the CDR3 is TGTGCCAGCAGTAGGACAGGGGGCCTAACCTCGAACACTGAAGCTTTCTTT. Amino acid sequence: CASSRTGGLTSNTEAFF.

The J gene is TRBJ1-3, the V gene TRBV11-3; D unresolved. There are 15 residues in the CDR3. V was shortened by 5 bases and J by 0 bases, with 11 bases between the two germline ends. From germline, CDR1 is SGHNT and CDR2 YENEEA. The CDR3 region is CASSPVERSGNTIYF. The DNA of the CDR3 is TGTGCCAGCAGCCCAGTCGAACGCTCTGGAAACACCATATATTTT.

V is TRBV21-1 and J is TRBJ1-5; the DNA was not compared with TRBD1, the D call given in the table. TRBV21-1 is termed a pseudogene. CDR3 size: 17 residues. CDR3 nucleotide sequence: TGTGCCAGCAGCAAAAGTGAGGGGACATACCCTTATCAGCCCCAGCATTTT. It specifies CASSKSEGTYPYQPQHF.

The CDR3 DNA reads TGTGCCAGCAGCCCGCCAGGACTAGCGCTACAAGAGACCCAGTACTTC. Translation gives CASSPPGLALQETQYF. The chain is built from TRBV7-2 and TRBJ2-5; 9 bases line up with TRBD2. The CDR3 extends over 16 amino acids. Losses at the gene ends were 5 bases for V and 2 bases for J; bases not matched to a gene: 9. Germline V gene data show CDR1 as SGHTA and CDR2 as FQGNSA.

J is TRBJ1-1 and V is TRBV19; maybe TRBD1 (5 bases). Germline-derived CDR1 and CDR2 are LNHDA and SQIVND (reference sequence). The V end was cut by 6 bases, the J end by 1 base, with 12 bases between. The length of the CDR3 is 14 residues. Written as DNA, the CDR3 is TGTGCCAGTAGCTTGACAGCTTGGAACACTGAAGCTTTCTTT. Its translation: CASSLTAWNTEAFF.

There are a few counts of this clone. V usage is TRBV5-4 and J usage is TRBJ2-1; maybe TRBD2 (7 bases). The germline CDR1 and CDR2 sequences are SGHNT and YYREEE (reference sequence). V lost 0 bases, J lost 8 bases, and 15 bases lay in between. This CDR3 is built from 15 residues. The CDR3: CASSLDGRGGDEQFF. CDR3 DNA sequence: TGTGCCAGCAGCTTGGACGGGAGAGGGGGGGATGAGCAGTTCTTC.

The rearrangement uses TRBV30 and TRBJ2-7; 10 nucleotides match TRBD2. CDR1 is GTSNPN and CDR2 is SVGIG in the germline V gene (reference sequence). Losses at the gene ends were 0 bases for V and 4 bases for J; bases not matched to a gene: 9. The CDR3 extends over 16 amino acids. The CDR3 loop is CAWSVLSGRLLYEQYF. The CDR3 DNA is TGTGCCTGGAGTGTACTTAGCGGGAGGTTATTATACGAGCAGTACTTC.

The chain carries TRBV30 and TRBJ1-1; weak D call: TRBD1 (5 bases). CDR3 length: 12 amino acids. Germline values: CDR1 GTSNPN, CDR2 SVGIG (reference sequence). Deletions cut 1 base from V and 10 bases from J, with 13 bases between. The CDR3 loop is CAWSEGQGGAFF. In DNA form, the CDR3 reads TGTGCCTGGAGTGAAGGCCAGGGAGGAGCTTTCTTT.

This rearrangement joins TRBV18 to TRBJ2-3; unclear D gene. CDR1 is KGHSH and CDR2 is LQKENI in the germline V gene. The CDR3 spans 13 residues. V was trimmed by 1 base and J by 2 bases, leaving 4 bases between them. CDR3: CASSPRPTDTQYF. CDR3 DNA sequence: TGTGCCAGCTCACCACGGCCCACAGATACGCAGTATTTT.

In its sample, this clone was seen once. The chain uses TRBV30 and TRBJ2-6; perhaps TRBD2 as D (5 bases). Germline CDR1 GTSNPN, CDR2 SVGIG (reference sequence). Trimming stripped 0 bases from V and 2 bases from J, with 17 bases between. The CDR3 is 18 amino acids. This CDR3 reads CAWSVGSLMGAGANVLTF. In nucleotides, the CDR3 is TGTGCCTGGAGTGTGGGGAGTTTGATGGGTGCTGGGGCCAACGTCCTGACTTTC.

The chain combines TRBV7-9 with TRBJ2-1, with 10 positions matching TRBD2. The CDR3 consists of 16 residues. CDR1 is SEHNR and CDR2 is FQNEAQ in the germline V gene (reference sequence). Trimming removed 5 bases from V and 4 bases from J; junction bases left unmatched: 8. CDR3 region: CASSPQPGLAYNEQFF. For the CDR3, the DNA is TGTGCCAGCAGCCCCCAACCGGGACTAGCGTACAATGAGCAGTTCTTC.

The chain combines TRBV29-1 with TRBJ2-1; no reliable D call. Trimming took off 4 bases at V and 1 base at J, with 11 bases between the two ends. CDR3 length equals 14 residues. Germline CDR1 is SQVTM and CDR2 is ANQGSEA. The CDR3 nucleotides are TGCAGCGTTGTGAGCCAATTGTCCTACAATGAGCAGTTCTTC. It yields the protein CSVVSQLSYNEQFF.

A single count supports this clone. The chain couples TRBV7-9 to TRBJ2-3; D is unresolved. This CDR3 comprises 14 residues. Germline CDR1 and CDR2: SEHNR and FQNEAQ (reference sequence). V dropped 7 bases and J dropped 2 bases, with 13 bases sitting between them. CDR3 nucleotide sequence: TGTGCCAGCATTAGACTCCTTCCCACAGATACGCAGTATTTT. Encoded protein: CASIRLLPTDTQYF.

The chain links TRBV11-3 to TRBJ2-2, with a tentative D call TRBD2 (6 bases). This CDR3 is 16 amino acids long. V was pared by 3 bases and J by 0 bases, with 11 bases between. Germline CDR1 reads SGHNT; CDR2 reads YENEEA. CDR3 region: CASSFGGATNTGELFF. CDR3 DNA sequence: TGTGCCAGCAGCTTTGGCGGGGCGACGAACACCGGGGAGCTGTTTTTT.